Given below is one T cell receptor beta chain in context. The PCR employed 60 Vbeta primers together with 13 Jbeta primers. Profiling relied on immunoSEQ multiplex PCR, and the TCRdb table lists in-frame clones only, not all of them. This sample has more than 95,000 clones; over 60% occur once, and the top ten carry 9.5% to 15%. Germline V gene data show CDR1 as MDHEN and CDR2 as SYDVKM. The CDR3 is 14 amino acids. Trimming removed 3 bases at V and 0 bases at J, with 6 bases between. This entry comes from a study of cytomegalovirus exposure and HLA in healthy donors. The chain combines TRBV28 with TRBJ2-1; no firm D call. The material sequenced was PBMCs. The receptor was isolated from a woman in her forties in good health and CMV-seropositive. In DNA form, the CDR3 reads TGTGCCAGCAGTTTCAAGAGCTCCTACAATGAGCAGTTCTTC. Protein: CASSFKSSYNEQFF.